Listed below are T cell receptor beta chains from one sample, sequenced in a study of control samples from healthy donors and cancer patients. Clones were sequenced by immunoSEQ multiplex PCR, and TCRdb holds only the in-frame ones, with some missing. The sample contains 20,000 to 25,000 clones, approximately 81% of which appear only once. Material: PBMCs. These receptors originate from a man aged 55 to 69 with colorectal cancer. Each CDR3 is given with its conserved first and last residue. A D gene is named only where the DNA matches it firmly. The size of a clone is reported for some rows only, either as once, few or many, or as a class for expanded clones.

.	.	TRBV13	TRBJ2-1	CASSDRRNNEQFF	TGTGCCAGCAGCGACCGACGGAACAATGAGCAGTTCTTC
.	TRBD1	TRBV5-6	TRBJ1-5	CASSSAGGAWNQPQHF	TGTGCCAGCAGCTCAGCAGGGGGCGCTTGGAATCAGCCCCAGCATTTT
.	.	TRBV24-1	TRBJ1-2	CATSPTSNYGYTF	TGTGCCACCAGCCCGACATCTAACTATGGCTACACCTTC
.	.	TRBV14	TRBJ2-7	CASSQDRGFSYEQYF	TGTGCCAGCAGCCAAGACCGGGGCTTCTCCTACGAGCAGTACTTC
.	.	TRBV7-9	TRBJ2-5	CASGFTGIGEETQYF	TGTGCCAGCGGATTCACAGGGATCGGAGAAGAGACCCAGTACTTC
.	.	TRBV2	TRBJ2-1	CASSRTTEQFF	TGTGCCAGCAGTCGGACAACGGAGCAGTTCTTC
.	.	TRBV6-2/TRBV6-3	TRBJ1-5	CASSYWGAGQPQHF	TGTGCCAGCAGTTACTGGGGGGCGGGACAGCCCCAGCATTTT
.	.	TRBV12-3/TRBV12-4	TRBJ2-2	CASSLWESGELFF	TGTGCCAGCAGTTTATGGGAGAGCGGGGAGCTGTTTTTT
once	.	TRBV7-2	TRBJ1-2	CASSLAGQGSGYTF	TGTGCCAGCAGCTTAGCGGGGCAGGGGAGCGGCTACACCTTC
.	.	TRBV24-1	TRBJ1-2	CATSDSGAGEAIYGYTF	TGTGCCACCAGTGACTCGGGGGCAGGTGAGGCCATCTATGGCTACACCTTC
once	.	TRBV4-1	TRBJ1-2	CASSQETYGYTF	TGCGCCAGCAGCCAAGAAACCTATGGCTACACCTTC